This passage covers 29 T cell receptor beta chains from one sample sequenced in a study of T cell changes during pregnancy in multiple sclerosis. Clones were read by immunoSEQ multiplex PCR, and TCRdb kept only the in-frame ones, dropping some. The data contain 40,000 or so clones, 90% to 95% of them seen just once; the ten biggest clones take up about 5.9%. Sequences were derived from CD8+ T cells from peripheral blood mononuclear cells, sampled in the second trimester of pregnancy. These TCRs come from a female donor with multiple sclerosis, enrolled in a pregnancy study.

V gene TRBV7-9 combines with J gene TRBJ2-1, with a possible D match to TRBD1 (5 bases). CDR3 length: 16 residues. V was clipped by 1 base and J by 6 bases, with 16 bases between them. CDR1 and CDR2 (germline): SEHNR, FQNEAQ (reference sequence). The CDR3 reads CASSLGQRLTGNEQFF. CDR3 DNA: TGTGCCAGCAGCTTAGGACAGCGCCTAACAGGCAATGAGCAGTTCTTC.

This sequence joins TRBV7-2 and TRBJ1-2; the match to TRBD1 covers 7 bases. The germline V gene encodes CDR1 SGHTA and CDR2 FQGNSA. The CDR3 covers 15 residues. V was pared by 2 bases and J by 5 bases, with 8 bases of the junction left unmatched. In nucleotides, the CDR3 is TGTGCCAGCAGCTTAAGGGACAGCTTTCTATATGGCTACACCTTC. It specifies CASSLRDSFLYGYTF.

This clone turned up a few times. V gene TRBV4-3 combines with J gene TRBJ1-1; 8 bases map to TRBD1. CDR1 and CDR2 (germline): LGHNA, YSLEER. The CDR3 spans 15 residues. V was pared by 3 bases and J by 7 bases, with 10 bases of the junction left unmatched. CDR3 region: CASSQATGGRVEAFF. In DNA, the CDR3 is TGCGCCAGCAGCCAGGCCACAGGGGGTAGGGTTGAAGCTTTCTTT.

The chain links TRBV5-5 to TRBJ2-7, with D maybe TRBD1 (5 bases). CDR1 is SGHKS, CDR2 YYEKEE, per germline (reference sequence). The CDR3 is 17 amino acids. V lost 4 bases and J 0 bases, leaving 20 bases between the germline ends. The CDR3 here is CASSTSIYNRNSYEQYF. The CDR3 DNA follows: TGTGCCAGCAGCACGTCGATTTACAACAGGAACTCCTACGAGCAGTACTTC. Full variable domain (remainder filled in from reference TRBV5-5 and TRBJ2-7): DAGVTQSPTHLIKTRGQQVTLRCSPISGHKSVSWYQQVLGQGPQFIFQYYEKEERGRGNFPDRFSARQFPNYSSELNVNALLLGDSALYLCASSTSIYNRNSYEQYFGPGTRLTVT.

The chain couples TRBV7-8 to TRBJ1-2; 10 bases are a match to TRBD1. CDR3 length equals 14 residues. CDR1 and CDR2 from the germline V gene are SGHVS and FQNEAQ. Losses at the gene ends were 5 bases for V and 5 bases for J; bases not matched to a gene: 5. The CDR3 sequence: CASSTTGGGYGYTF. Here the CDR3 DNA reads TGTGCCAGCAGCACGACAGGGGGCGGATATGGCTACACCTTC.

This clone was observed once. The chain recombines TRBV9 with TRBJ2-5; D may be TRBD2 (6 bases). CDR3 length: 16 residues. V lost 0 bases, J lost 1 base, and 13 bases lay in between. The germline V gene encodes CDR1 SGDLS and CDR2 YYNGEE. The CDR3 sequence: CASSVGGGPTQETQYF. The DNA for the CDR3 is TGTGCCAGCAGCGTAGGTGGAGGGCCCACCCAAGAGACCCAGTACTTC.

This clone was counted a few times. J is TRBJ2-6 and V is TRBV19; D gene unclear. Germline V lookup: CDR1 LNHDA, CDR2 SQIVND (reference sequence). V was trimmed by 6 bases and J by 1 base, leaving 7 bases between them. CDR3 size: 14 residues. The CDR3 DNA reads TGTGCCAGTAGCGTGGCATCTGGGGCCAACGTCCTGACTTTC. As protein: CASSVASGANVLTF. The full variable domain, with the rest looked up from reference TRBV19 and TRBJ2-6, is DGGITQSPKYLFRKEGQNVTLSCEQNLNHDAMYWYRQDPGQGLRLIYYSQIVNDFQKGDIAEGYSVSREKKESFPLTVTSAQKNPTAFYLCASSVASGANVLTFGAGSRLTVL.

The chain combines TRBV19 with TRBJ1-1; tentatively, D is TRBD1 (6 bases). V shed 4 bases and J shed 0 bases, with 12 bases lying between them. This CDR3 comprises 15 residues. Germline values: CDR1 LNHDA, CDR2 SQIVND (reference sequence). The DNA for the CDR3 is TGTGCCAGTAGTACTCAGGGGTGGATGAACACTGAAGCTTTCTTT. Translated, it gives CASSTQGWMNTEAFF.

This chain links TRBV19 with TRBJ1-1; D is possibly TRBD1 (5 bases). In germline, CDR1 is LNHDA, CDR2 SQIVND (reference sequence). Between the trimmed V and J ends, which lost 7 bases and 1 base, there was a span of 16 bases. The CDR3 extends over 15 amino acids. CDR3 sequence (DNA): TGTGCCAGTACCGAGGCAGGGTGGGGGAACACTGAAGCTTTCTTT. This sequence encodes CASTEAGWGNTEAFF.

The rearrangement uses TRBV27 and TRBJ2-5; TRBD1 aligns across 9 bases. The V segment lost 6 bases and the J segment 1 base; nucleotides outside the gene matches: 6. CDR1 is MNHEY, CDR2 SMNVEV, per germline (reference sequence). The CDR3 loop spans 15 amino acids. CDR3 nucleotides: TGTGCCAGCAGCACCGGACAGGGGTTCCAAGAGACCCAGTACTTC. Residues: CASSTGQGFQETQYF.

The chain joins TRBV13 to TRBJ2-2, with TRBD2 matching 9 bases. The CDR3 consists of 17 residues. J lost 1 base, V lost 5 bases, and 8 bases had no gene match. Germline CDR1 and CDR2: PRHDT and FYEKMQ (reference sequence). The CDR3 bases are TGTGCCAGCAGCAACGTGGGTAGCGGGAGGAACACCGGGGAGCTGTTTTTT. This encodes CASSNVGSGRNTGELFF.

The chain couples TRBV9 to TRBJ1-5; D may be TRBD1 (6 bases). V lost 0 bases to trimming and J lost 7 bases, with 14 bases between them. The length of the CDR3 is 15 residues. Looked up from germline, CDR1 is SGDLS and CDR2 is YYNGEE. DNA of the CDR3: TGTGCCAGCAGCGTAGAGGGAGGGGGAGGGCAGCCCCAGCATTTT. Translated: CASSVEGGGGQPQHF.

The chain joins TRBV25-1 to TRBJ2-1; D possibly corresponds to TRBD2 (6 bases). V dropped 6 bases and J dropped 9 bases, with 9 bases sitting between them. This CDR3 spans 11 amino acids. CDR1 is MGHDK and CDR2 is SYGVNS in the germline V gene. CDR3 in DNA: TGTGCCAGCAGGGGACTTTCTGAGCAGTTCTTC. The encoded protein is CASRGLSEQFF.

The rearrangement links TRBV7-6 to TRBJ1-5; 7 bases agree with TRBD1. With V trimmed by 5 bases and J by 2 bases, 6 bases remained unmatched. Looked up from germline, CDR1 is SGHVS and CDR2 is FNYEAQ. There are 15 residues in the CDR3. The CDR3 region has the DNA TGTGCCAGCAGCCCGACAGGACAGGGCAATCAGCCCCAGCATTTT. It specifies CASSPTGQGNQPQHF. The full variable domain, its missing parts supplied by reference TRBV7-6 and TRBJ1-5, is GAGVSQSPRYKVTKRGQDVALRCDPISGHVSLYWYRQALGQGPEFLTYFNYEAQQDKSGLPNDRFSAERPEGSISTLTIQRTEQRDSAMYRCASSPTGQGNQPQHFGDGTRLSIL.

The table lists this clone with a few counts. CDR3 DNA: TGTGCCAGCAGCCCACTAATGAACACTGAAGCTTTCTTT. It translates to CASSPLMNTEAFF. The rearrangement links TRBV7-6 to TRBJ1-1; D unresolved. From germline, CDR1 is SGHVS and CDR2 FNYEAQ. This CDR3 spans 13 amino acids. V was clipped by 5 bases and J by 0 bases, with 7 bases between them.

The chain has TRBV19 and TRBJ2-7, with 8 nucleotides matching TRBD1. Germline CDR1 and CDR2: LNHDA and SQIVND (reference sequence). The CDR3 sequence is 14 residues long. J gave up 2 bases and V 5 bases, and 5 bases lay outside the gene matches. The DNA of the CDR3 is TGTGCCAGTAGTGGGACACAGGGGGCCTACGAGCAGTACTTC. Amino acid sequence: CASSGTQGAYEQYF. The variable domain in full, completed from reference TRBV19 and TRBJ2-7, reads DGGITQSPKYLFRKEGQNVTLSCEQNLNHDAMYWYRQDPGQGLRLIYYSQIVNDFQKGDIAEGYSVSREKKESFPLTVTSAQKNPTAFYLCASSGTQGAYEQYFGPGTRLTVT.

The CDR3 DNA reads TGCGCCAGCAGCCAAGATGGGCTCTCCTACGAGCAGTACTTC. Amino acids: CASSQDGLSYEQYF. This chain links TRBV4-3 with TRBJ2-7; no firm D call. V was shortened by 0 bases and J by 0 bases, with 6 bases between the two germline ends. The CDR3 runs to 14 residues. The germline gives CDR1 LGHNA, CDR2 YSLEER.

This clone was observed once. The CDR3 reads CASSVGLGAVGYTF. The CDR3 DNA reads as TGTGCCAGCAGCGTAGGTTTAGGGGCGGTAGGCTACACCTTC. This rearrangement joins TRBV9 to TRBJ1-2; D possibly corresponds to TRBD1 (5 bases). V gave up 0 bases and J gave up 8 bases, with 14 bases separating them. The CDR3 consists of 14 residues. Germline CDR1 is SGDLS and CDR2 is YYNGEE.

This clone was recorded a few times. The chain carries TRBV28 and TRBJ1-6; maybe TRBD1 (6 bases). Trimming left V 0 bases short and J 6 bases short, with 12 bases between. The length of the CDR3 is 16 residues. Germline lookup yields CDR1 MDHEN and CDR2 SYDVKM. The CDR3 sequence: CASSLWADSSNSPLHF. The CDR3, as DNA: TGTGCCAGCAGTTTATGGGCGGACAGTAGTAATTCACCCCTCCACTTT.

This clone appeared once. The chain carries TRBV9 and TRBJ2-1; D is perhaps TRBD1 (5 bases). Trimming removed 4 bases at V and 0 bases at J, with 17 bases between. CDR3 size: 17 residues. The germline V gene has CDR1 SGDLS and CDR2 YYNGEE. The CDR3 region is CASSPSETESSYNEQFF. The CDR3 coding sequence is TGTGCCAGCAGCCCCTCCGAGACAGAAAGCTCCTACAATGAGCAGTTCTTC.

This sequence joins TRBV19 and TRBJ2-5; 7 bases are a match to TRBD2. Unmatched junction bases numbered 15, after V lost 6 bases and J lost 5 bases. There are 16 residues in the CDR3. CDR1 and CDR2 (germline): LNHDA, SQIVND (reference sequence). For the CDR3, the DNA is TGTGCCAGTAGCAAAGGGGACTACAAGGGTGCCGAGACCCAGTACTTC. Translated, it gives CASSKGDYKGAETQYF.

The rearrangement links TRBV7-9 to TRBJ2-7, with D possibly TRBD2 on 5 matching bases. CDR1 and CDR2 from the germline V gene are SEHNR and FQNEAQ (reference sequence). The CDR3 loop spans 12 amino acids. The V gene lost 4 bases and the J gene lost 6 bases, with 10 bases spanning the gap. CDR3: CASSYDTSEQYF. Written as DNA, the CDR3 is TGTGCCAGCAGCTACGATACTAGCGAGCAGTACTTC.

The CDR3 here is CASSGYRRMNTEAFF. The CDR3 bases are TGTGCCAGCAGTGGCTACAGACGGATGAACACTGAAGCTTTCTTT. The chain is built from TRBV25-1 and TRBJ1-1; D is undetermined. V lost 4 bases, J lost 0 bases, and 12 bases lay in between. The CDR3 contains 15 residues. Germline assignment: CDR1 MGHDK and CDR2 SYGVNS. Full variable domain (remainder filled in from reference TRBV25-1 and TRBJ1-1): EADIYQTPRYLVIGTGKKITLECSQTMGHDKMYWYQQDPGMELHLIHYSYGVNSTEKGDLSSESTVSRIRTEHFPLTLESARPSHTSQYLCASSGYRRMNTEAFFGQGTRLTVV.

The chain is built from TRBV27 and TRBJ1-3, with D possibly matching TRBD1 (6 bases). This CDR3 is 17 amino acids long. The germline V and J ends were trimmed by 5 bases and 0 bases, with 17 bases remaining between them. Germline lookup yields CDR1 MNHEY and CDR2 SMNVEV (reference sequence). CDR3 bases: TGTGCCAGCAGTGTAAAAGGGGGTCCCGTCTCTGGAAACACCATATATTTT. Encoded protein: CASSVKGGPVSGNTIYF.

J is TRBJ1-1 and V is TRBV27; D may be TRBD1 (6 bases). Germline assignment: CDR1 MNHEY and CDR2 SMNVEV (reference sequence). Trimming pared 2 bases from V and 8 bases from J, leaving 9 bases between. The CDR3 has 12 residues. This chain's CDR3 is CASSLGGREAFF. In DNA, the CDR3 is TGTGCCAGCAGTTTAGGGGGCAGGGAAGCTTTCTTT.

J is TRBJ1-1 and V is TRBV4-2; 8 nucleotides align to TRBD1. The CDR3 totals 17 residues. Germline trimming cut 1 base from V and 0 bases from J; bases unmatched to any gene: 7. The germline V gene has CDR1 LGHNA and CDR2 YNFKEQ. For the CDR3, the DNA is TGTGCCAGCAGCCAAGGCAGTCAGGGGGCGATGAACACTGAAGCTTTCTTT. Translating it yields CASSQGSQGAMNTEAFF.

The J gene is TRBJ1-1, the V gene TRBV18; possible D gene TRBD1, 5 bases. Trimming stripped 6 bases from V and 1 base from J, with 12 bases between. The CDR3 is 14 residues long. Looked up from germline, CDR1 is KGHSH and CDR2 is LQKENI. CDR3 residues: CASSHAGGNTEAFF. The CDR3 DNA reads TGTGCCAGCTCTCACGCCGGGGGGAACACTGAAGCTTTCTTT.

This clone appeared once. The V call is TRBV30, the J call TRBJ2-6, with TRBD1 as a possible D gene (6 bases). CDR3 length: 16 amino acids. V lost 4 bases, J lost 0 bases, and 13 bases lay in between. Germline V gives CDR1 GTSNPN, CDR2 SVGIG (reference sequence). CDR3 amino acids: CAWTGAPVSGANVLTF. CDR3 sequence (DNA): TGTGCCTGGACAGGGGCGCCAGTCTCTGGGGCCAACGTCCTGACTTTC.

The chain employs TRBV5-4 and TRBJ2-3; TRBD2 matches 7 bases. The length of the CDR3 is 15 residues. The junction had 5 bases not matched to a gene; V was cut back by 1 base and J by 3 bases. Germline V CDR1 and CDR2: SGHNT, YYREEE (reference sequence). The CDR3, as DNA: TGTGCCAGCAGCTTGACTAGCGCCTCGACAGATACGCAGTATTTT. Protein: CASSLTSASTDTQYF.